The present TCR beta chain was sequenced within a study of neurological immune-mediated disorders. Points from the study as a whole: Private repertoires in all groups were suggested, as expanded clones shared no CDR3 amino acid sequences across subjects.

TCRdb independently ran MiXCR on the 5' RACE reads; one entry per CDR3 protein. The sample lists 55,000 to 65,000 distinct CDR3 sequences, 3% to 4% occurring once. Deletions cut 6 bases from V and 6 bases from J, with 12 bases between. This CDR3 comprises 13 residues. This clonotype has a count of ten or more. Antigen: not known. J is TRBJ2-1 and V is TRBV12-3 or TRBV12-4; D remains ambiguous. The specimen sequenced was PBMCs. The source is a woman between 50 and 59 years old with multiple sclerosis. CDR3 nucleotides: TGTGCCAGCAGATCCGGAGAAGCCAATGAGCAGTTCTTC. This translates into CASRSGEANEQFF.